These T cell receptor beta chains were read from a single sample in a study of radiotherapy plus CTLA-4 blockade in lung cancer. TCRdb's copy holds only in-frame clones and misses some; the assay was immunoSEQ multiplex PCR. Counted here are about 59,000 clones, around 68% occurring once; the ten biggest clones make up about 8%. The sequences come from peripheral blood, collected from a patient treated with radiotherapy plus ipilimumab. The receptor set was obtained from a human donor with non-small cell lung cancer whose response to radiotherapy plus ipilimumab could not be evaluated. Each CDR3 is given with its conserved first and last residue. A D gene is named only where the DNA matches it firmly. Some rows mark clone size as missing; the rest say once, few, many or name a class of expanded clone.

v_call	d_call	j_call	clone_size	cdr3_aa	cdr3_nt
TRBV9	TRBD2	TRBJ2-1	.	CASSKRAGGPRNEQFF	TGTGCCAGCAGCAAACGCGCGGGGGGGCCAAGGAATGAGCAGTTCTTC
TRBV27	TRBD1	TRBJ1-1	.	CASTSPDRANTEAFF	TGTGCCAGCACCTCACCGGACAGGGCGAACACTGAAGCTTTCTTT
TRBV5-1	.	TRBJ2-7	.	CASSKGQTYEQYF	TGCGCCAGCAGTAAAGGACAGACATACGAGCAGTACTTC
TRBV7-6	.	TRBJ2-7	.	CASSLAPGDYEQYF	TGTGCCAGCAGCTTAGCCCCAGGGGACTACGAGCAGTACTTC
TRBV6-5	TRBD2	TRBJ2-1	.	CASLKREGPNEQFF	TGTGCCAGCCTTAAGCGGGAGGGTCCAAATGAGCAGTTCTTC
TRBV6-6	TRBD1	TRBJ2-7	.	CASSLLQGTYEQYF	TGTGCCAGCAGCCTTCTACAGGGGACCTACGAGCAGTACTTC
TRBV19	.	TRBJ2-3	.	CASTSGISTDTQYF	TGTGCCAGTACGAGCGGCATCAGCACAGATACGCAGTATTTT
TRBV2	TRBD1	TRBJ1-1	.	CATERRQGAFF	TGTGCCACCGAGAGACGACAGGGGGCTTTCTTT
TRBV7-3	.	TRBJ1-2	.	CASSSPGGGGYTF	TGTGCCAGCAGCTCTCCGGGGGGCGGCGGCTACACCTTC
TRBV7-9	TRBD2	TRBJ2-7	medium-sized	CASSLGGSGRYEQYF	TGTGCCAGCAGCTTAGGAGGTAGCGGGAGGTACGAGCAGTACTTC
TRBV2	.	TRBJ1-1	.	CASNAYGGGTEAFF	TGTGCCAGCAACGCCTATGGGGGGGGGACTGAAGCTTTCTTT
TRBV6-5	.	TRBJ2-3	.	CATHRDGTDTQYF	TGTGCCACCCACCGGGATGGCACAGATACGCAGTATTTT
TRBV5-4	.	TRBJ1-4	few	CASSLARASGEKLFF	TGTGCCAGCAGCTTGGCGCGGGCGTCTGGTGAAAAACTGTTTTTT
TRBV28	.	TRBJ2-7	.	CASSFLFDTYEQYF	TGTGCCAGCAGTTTCCTTTTCGACACCTACGAGCAGTACTTC
TRBV7-8	.	TRBJ1-1	.	CASSLTSGFSLRMNTEAFF	TGTGCCAGCAGCTTAACCTCCGGGTTCTCACTCCGAATGAACACTGAAGCTTTCTTT
TRBV5-1	TRBD1	TRBJ1-1	.	CASSGQGVPNTEAFF	TGCGCCAGTTCGGGACAGGGGGTTCCTAACACTGAAGCTTTCTTT
TRBV9	.	TRBJ1-2	.	CASSGNSYYGYTF	TGTGCCAGCAGCGGAAACAGCTACTATGGCTACACCTTC
TRBV5-6	TRBD1	TRBJ1-2	.	CASSLGDRGSDYGYTF	TGTGCCAGCAGCTTGGGAGACAGGGGATCCGACTATGGCTACACCTTC
TRBV27	TRBD2	TRBJ2-3	.	CASTYSSGSFSDTQYF	TGTGCCAGCACCTACTCTAGCGGGAGTTTTTCAGATACGCAGTATTTT
TRBV11-2	.	TRBJ1-2	once	CASSLAGDGNYGYTF	TGTGCCAGCAGCTTGGCGGGGGATGGAAACTATGGCTACACCTTC
TRBV6-1	.	TRBJ1-3	.	CASRGGSGNTIYF	TGTGCCAGCAGGGGGGGCTCTGGAAACACCATATATTTT
TRBV7-8	.	TRBJ2-3	.	CASLGGTRDTDTQYF	TGTGCCAGTTTGGGGGGAACGCGGGATACAGATACGCAGTATTTT
TRBV19	TRBD2	TRBJ2-2	.	CASSIGVASGRRGTGELFF	TGTGCCAGTAGTATAGGTGTGGCTAGCGGGAGGCGCGGCACCGGGGAGCTGTTTTTT